These T cell receptor beta chains were read from a single sample in a study of cytomegalovirus exposure and HLA in healthy donors. The data were produced by immunoSEQ multiplex PCR, yet TCRdb's version contains in-frame clones alone and is incomplete. The sample data list tens of thousands of clones. Source material: PBMCs. The source is a woman in her twenties or thirties in good health and CMV-seronegative. The CDR3 runs from the conserved cysteine through the conserved F or W. D genes are given only for firm matches.

v_call	d_call	j_call	cdr3_nt	cdr3_aa
TRBV5-1	TRBD1	TRBJ2-7	TGCGCCAGCAGGCCGGGACAGGGTAGCTACGAGCAGTACTTC	CASRPGQGSYEQYF
TRBV19	TRBD1	TRBJ1-2	TGTGCCAGTAACAACAGGGGCCAAAGTGGCTACACCTTC	CASNNRGQSGYTF
TRBV7-9	TRBD1	TRBJ1-5	TGTGCCAGCAGCGGCACCGGGACAGGGAGGAAAGATCAGCCCCAGCATTTT	CASSGTGTGRKDQPQHF
TRBV7-9	TRBD1	TRBJ2-7	TGTGCCAGCAGCTCCTGGACAGGCCAGCAGTACTTC	CASSSWTGQQYF
TRBV6-4	NA	TRBJ2-1	TGTGCCAGCAGTGACTCCCGGGGCTCCTACAATGAGCAGTTCTTC	CASSDSRGSYNEQFF
TRBV18	NA	TRBJ1-3	TGTGCCAGCTCACCACAGGGGGCTGGAAACACCATATATTTT	CASSPQGAGNTIYF
TRBV7-9	TRBD1	TRBJ2-7	TGTGCCAGCAGCTTAGGGGGGACAGGTTTCTACGAGCAGTACTTC	CASSLGGTGFYEQYF
TRBV30	NA	TRBJ2-5	TGTGCCTGGAGTGTTGGACTAGAGACCCAGTACTTC	CAWSVGLETQYF
TRBV7-8	NA	TRBJ2-4	TGTGCCAGCAGCTTACTACAGGGACCGAGTGGCATTCAGTACTTC	CASSLLQGPSGIQYF
TRBV30	NA	TRBJ2-7	TGTGCCTGGAGCCTAACTTACGAGCAGTACTTC	CAWSLTYEQYF
TRBV29-1	TRBD1	TRBJ1-4	TGCAGCGTTGAGGACGCGACAGGGACTAATGAAAAACTGTTTTTT	CSVEDATGTNEKLFF
TRBV4-1	TRBD2	TRBJ2-7	TGCGCCAGCAGCCTCAGACTAGCGGGAGGGTGGGACGAGCAGTACTTC	CASSLRLAGGWDEQYF
TRBV7-8	TRBD2	TRBJ2-7	TGTGCCAGCAGCCCGTTTGGCGGGAGTGGGTACGAGCAGTACTTC	CASSPFGGSGYEQYF
TRBV19	TRBD2	TRBJ2-3	TGTGCCAGTAGTATAGCGGGAGGCGGGAGGGCCGGATCCACAGATACGCAGTATTTT	CASSIAGGGRAGSTDTQYF
TRBV7-6	NA	TRBJ2-2	TGTGCCAGCAGCTTAGGGGAGACCGGGGAGCTGTTTTTT	CASSLGETGELFF
TRBV6-5	NA	TRBJ1-2	TGTGCCATCACAAAGGGGGGGTTCTATGGCTACACCTTC	CAITKGGFYGYTF
TRBV5-6	NA	TRBJ2-7	TGTGCCAGCAGCTTACAGGGTTACGAGCAGTACTTC	CASSLQGYEQYF
TRBV27	TRBD1	TRBJ2-7	TGTGCCAGCAGGGGACAGGTGGCCTACGAGCAGTACTTC	CASRGQVAYEQYF
TRBV7-2	TRBD1	TRBJ2-5	TGTGCCAGCAGCTTTACCGGGACAGGGGAGACCCAGTACTTC	CASSFTGTGETQYF
TRBV9	TRBD2	TRBJ2-3	TGTGCCAGCAGCGTAGCGGGAGGCTCCGATACGCAGTATTTT	CASSVAGGSDTQYF
TRBV4-1	TRBD1	TRBJ2-7	TGCGCCAGCAGCTCACACATCGGGACAGGGTACTACGAGCAGTACTTC	CASSSHIGTGYYEQYF
TRBV6-1	NA	TRBJ1-1	TGTGCCAGCAGTTACGAGGGTTTCTTT	CASSYEGFF
TRBV5-3	NA	TRBJ2-7	TGTGCCAGAAGCTCCCAGGACAGCTCCCCACACGAGCAGTACTTC	CARSSQDSSPHEQYF
TRBV28	NA	TRBJ1-1	TGTGCCAGCAGGTCAAACAGGGTATCGATGAACACTGAAGCTTTCTTT	CASRSNRVSMNTEAFF
TRBV19	TRBD1	TRBJ1-5	TGTGCCAGTAGTGCCACAGGGGGCGGTCAGCCCCAGCATTTT	CASSATGGGQPQHF
TRBV18	TRBD2	TRBJ2-5	TGTGCCAGCTCAGGGGCTAGCGGGAGTCTGGAGACCCAGTACTTC	CASSGASGSLETQYF
TRBV4-2	NA	TRBJ1-4	TGTGCCAGCAGCCAAGCTCCGTCAGGAGGGTCGGAAGAAAAACTGTTTTTT	CASSQAPSGGSEEKLFF
TRBV7-9	NA	TRBJ1-2	TGTGCCAGCAGCTTAGCGCAGGGGTCTGGCTACACCTTC	CASSLAQGSGYTF
TRBV11-1	NA	TRBJ2-1	TGTGCCAGCATCGTGGAGGGATCGGGAAATGAGCAGTTCTTC	CASIVEGSGNEQFF
TRBV5-6	NA	TRBJ2-2	TGTGCCAGCAGCTTGGCTAGTTGGACCGGGGAGCTGTTTTTT	CASSLASWTGELFF
TRBV5-4	TRBD1	TRBJ1-2	TGTGCCAGCAGGAATCAGGGGGCGGTGGCCTATGGCTACACCTTC	CASRNQGAVAYGYTF
TRBV4-1	NA	TRBJ2-1	TGCGCCAGCAGCCAAGCGATATCTAGGGCGGGCTCCTCCTACAATGAGCAGTTCTTC	CASSQAISRAGSSYNEQFF
TRBV28	NA	TRBJ1-1	TGTGCCAGCAGAGTTTACGCGGGCAACTCCCTCTACACTGAAGCTTTCTTT	CASRVYAGNSLYTEAFF
TRBV19	TRBD1	TRBJ2-4	TGTGCCAGTAGTCAGGGGGCAAAAAACATTCAGTACTTC	CASSQGAKNIQYF
TRBV19	NA	TRBJ1-3	TGTGCCAGTAGTATACCGTACTCTGGAAACACCATATATTTT	CASSIPYSGNTIYF
TRBV19	NA	TRBJ2-3	TGTGCCAGTAGTATCGGTCTCACAGATACGCAGTATTTT	CASSIGLTDTQYF
TRBV5-6	NA	TRBJ1-5	TGTGCCAGCAGCTTGTTGGTCAGGGGCGGTCAGCCCCAGCATTTT	CASSLLVRGGQPQHF
TRBV28	TRBD1	TRBJ1-6	TGTGCCAGCAGTCCATGGACAGGGGGCGGCGATTCACCCCTCCACTTT	CASSPWTGGGDSPLHF
TRBV6-5	NA	TRBJ1-5	TGTGCCCAGTTGGAGGAAACCCATCAGTCCCAGCATTTT	CAQLEETHQSQHF
TRBV10-2	NA	TRBJ1-2	TGCGCCAGCAGTGCCCTCGGGACCCGTCAGGGGGGCTACACCTTC	CASSALGTRQGGYTF
TRBV19	TRBD1	TRBJ2-2	TGTGCCAGTAGTAGTTGGGACAGGGCGAACACCGGGGAGCTGTTTTTT	CASSSWDRANTGELFF